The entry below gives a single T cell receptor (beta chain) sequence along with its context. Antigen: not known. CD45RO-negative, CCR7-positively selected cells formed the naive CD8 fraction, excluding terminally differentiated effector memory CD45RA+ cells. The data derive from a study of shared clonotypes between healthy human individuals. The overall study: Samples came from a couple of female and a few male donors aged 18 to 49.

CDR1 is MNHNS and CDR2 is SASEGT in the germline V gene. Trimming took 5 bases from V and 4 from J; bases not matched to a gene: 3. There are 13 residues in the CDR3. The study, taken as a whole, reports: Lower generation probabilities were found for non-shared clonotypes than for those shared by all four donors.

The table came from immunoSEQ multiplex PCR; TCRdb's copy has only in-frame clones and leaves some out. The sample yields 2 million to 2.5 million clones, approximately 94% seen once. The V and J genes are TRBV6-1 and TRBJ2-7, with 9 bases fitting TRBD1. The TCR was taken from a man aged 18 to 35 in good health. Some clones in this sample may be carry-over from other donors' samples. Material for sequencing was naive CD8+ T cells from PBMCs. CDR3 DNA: TGTGCCAGCAGTAGTGACAGGGGGTACGAGCAGTACTTC. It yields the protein CASSSDRGYEQYF.